The 14 T cell receptor beta chains below come from one sample, sequenced in a study of post-analysis software for immune sequencing data. Overall study results and limits: Five or six TRBV segments, TRBV5-6, TRBV5-1 and TRBV20-1 among them, were found more frequent in patients than controls.

Sequencing libraries made from TCR beta cDNA carried unique molecular identifiers. Via MiXCR, TCRdb re-called the PCR reads, giving one row per CDR3 protein. The sample has about 540,000 distinct CDR3 sequences, 34% seen once; the top ten hold approximately 6%. No antigen has been identified for these receptors. Sequenced material: blood. All receptors come from a girl aged 2-17 years with multiple sclerosis.

This clonotype was picked up a small number of times. The V call is TRBV12-3 or TRBV12-4, the J call TRBJ1-6; D gene ambiguous. V gave up 3 bases and J gave up 6 bases, with 12 bases separating them. The CDR3 covers 15 residues. The CDR3 DNA is TGTGCCAGCAGTTTGATAGCAGTATCTAATTCACCCCTCCACTTT. Its protein is CASSLIAVSNSPLHF.

The chain has TRBV7-9 and TRBJ2-1, with TRBD2 identical over 7 bases. The CDR3 loop spans 13 amino acids. Germline CDR1 reads SEHNR; CDR2 reads FQNEAQ (reference sequence). Trimming at V came to 4 bases and at J to 9 bases, leaving 6 bases not matched to a gene. The CDR3 DNA is TGTGCCAGCAGCTCGATAGCGGGTAGTGAGCAGTTCTTC. Encoded protein: CASSSIAGSEQFF.

The rearrangement links TRBV5-6 to TRBJ2-6; TRBD1 matches at 7 bases. Germline CDR1 and CDR2: SGHDT and YYEEEE. This CDR3 has 19 residues. After removal of 4 bases from V and 0 bases from J, the junction contained 13 bases not matched to a gene. DNA for the CDR3: TGTGCCAGCAGCGTGGTCTGGGACAGAGGGGGCTCTGGGGCCAACGTCCTGACTTTC. This codes for CASSVVWDRGGSGANVLTF.

The count of this clonotype is one. The rearrangement uses TRBV11-2 and TRBJ2-1, with 9 bases aligning to TRBD1. Germline assignment: CDR1 SGHAT and CDR2 FQNNGV. J was trimmed by 6 bases and V by 5 bases; bases with no gene match: 8. The CDR3 is made up of 15 amino acids. The CDR3 DNA is TGTGCCAGCAGCAAGACAGGGGGTCGCTCCAATGAGCAGTTCTTC. This sequence encodes CASSKTGGRSNEQFF.

The sample holds a few counts of this clonotype. The chain has TRBV9 and TRBJ2-5, with D uncertain. This CDR3 is 12 amino acids long. Trimming cost V 1 base and J 4 bases, with 5 bases left between them. The germline V gene encodes CDR1 SGDLS and CDR2 YYNGEE. This chain's CDR3 is CASSVYGETQYF. In nucleotides, the CDR3 is TGTGCCAGCAGCGTATACGGAGAGACCCAGTACTTC.

The chain combines TRBV11-2 with TRBJ1-2; D is unresolved. This CDR3 has 13 amino acids. V was shortened by 5 bases and J by 2 bases, with 9 bases between the two germline ends. Germline V gene data show CDR1 as SGHAT and CDR2 as FQNNGV. DNA of the CDR3: TGTGCCAGCAGCCCTCGAGAAAACTATGGCTACACCTTC. Encoded protein: CASSPRENYGYTF.

The V gene is TRBV7-2, the J gene TRBJ2-5; D is uncertain. The germline V and J ends were trimmed by 5 bases and 4 bases, with 8 bases remaining between them. Germline loops: CDR1 SGHTA, CDR2 FQGNSA. This CDR3 has 12 amino acids. CDR3 nucleotide sequence: TGTGCCAGCAGCCCCTTTCGAGAGACCCAGTACTTC. Translated, it gives CASSPFRETQYF.

The rearrangement uses TRBV20-1 and TRBJ1-2; 9 bases line up with TRBD1. The J segment lost 4 bases and the V segment lost 0 bases, leaving 12 bases of the junction unmatched. Germline assignment: CDR1 DFQATT and CDR2 SNEGSKA (reference sequence). The CDR3 contains 17 residues. CDR3 residues: CSARDISLDRGGYGYTF. The CDR3, as DNA: TGCAGTGCTAGAGATATAAGTCTGGACAGGGGAGGCTATGGCTACACCTTC.

The chain uses TRBV7-9 and TRBJ2-7; D may match TRBD1 or TRBD2 (6 bases each). With 5 bases removed from V and 3 bases from J, the gap between germline ends came to 14 bases. Germline V gene lookup returns CDR1 SEHNR and CDR2 FQNEAQ (reference sequence). This CDR3 is built from 14 residues. The CDR3 loop is CASSPQGGNYEQYF. CDR3 nucleotides: TGTGCCAGCAGCCCCCAAGGGGGGAACTACGAGCAGTACTTC.

The chain carries TRBV11-2 and TRBJ2-5; D perhaps matches TRBD2 (6 bases). The CDR3 runs 14 residues. CDR1 is SGHAT and CDR2 is FQNNGV in the germline V gene. Trimming pared 5 bases from V and 6 bases from J, leaving 16 bases between. The CDR3 bases are TGTGCCAGCAGCCTTGTCCGGGAGACAAAGACCCAGTACTTC. This sequence encodes CASSLVRETKTQYF.

This clonotype has at least ten counts. The V and J genes are TRBV27 and TRBJ1-5, with D perhaps TRBD1 (5 bases). The length of the CDR3 is 15 residues. The germline CDR1 and CDR2 sequences are MNHEY and SMNVEV (reference sequence). The V end was cut by 7 bases, the J end by 7 bases, with 20 bases between. CDR3 sequence: CASTPLSGGTQPQHF. In nucleotides, the CDR3 is TGTGCCAGCACCCCTTTATCGGGGGGGACCCAGCCCCAGCATTTT.

This clonotype has a single count. At one end the junction does not follow the germline gene, possibly because of a read error. The chain joins TRBV6-6 to TRBJ2-1, with 13 bases matching TRBD2. The germline V gene encodes CDR1 MNHNY and CDR2 SVGAGI (reference sequence). The CDR3 runs 16 residues. CDR3 amino acids: CAGSGTSGEHYNEQFF. The CDR3 DNA reads TGTGCCGGCAGTGGGACTAGCGGGGAGCACTACAATGAGCAGTTCTTC.

About this clonotype: At one of its ends the junction is not consistent with the germline gene, which may arise from a read error. This rearrangement joins TRBV12-3 or TRBV12-4 to TRBJ2-1; D is possibly TRBD1 or TRBD2 (5 bases each). The CDR3 is made up of 13 amino acids. This CDR3 reads CVSSAGTPRSQFF. The CDR3 region has the DNA TGTGTCAGCAGTGCCGGGACCCCCCGGTCGCAGTTCTTC.

This chain uses TRBV5-1 with TRBJ1-2; 11 nucleotides match TRBD1. The CDR3 spans 14 residues. Germline CDR1 SGHRS, CDR2 YFSETQ. V gave up 4 bases and J gave up 7 bases; unmatched junction bases: 6. In nucleotides, the CDR3 is TGCGCCAGCAGCGCCTCCGGGACAGGGGGTGGCTACACCTTC. It is translated as CASSASGTGGGYTF.